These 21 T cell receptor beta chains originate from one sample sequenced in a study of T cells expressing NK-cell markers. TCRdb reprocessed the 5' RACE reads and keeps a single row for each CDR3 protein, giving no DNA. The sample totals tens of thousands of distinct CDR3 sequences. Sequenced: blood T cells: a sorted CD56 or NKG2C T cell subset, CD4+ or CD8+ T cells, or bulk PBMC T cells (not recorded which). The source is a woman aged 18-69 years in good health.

The CDR3 spells CASSPGGRVYGYTF. The chain has TRBV27 and TRBJ1-2; TCRdb gives TRBD1 as the D gene, but with no DNA this cannot be confirmed. CDR3 length equals 14 residues. CDR1 MNHEY and CDR2 SMNVEV come from the germline V gene (reference sequence).

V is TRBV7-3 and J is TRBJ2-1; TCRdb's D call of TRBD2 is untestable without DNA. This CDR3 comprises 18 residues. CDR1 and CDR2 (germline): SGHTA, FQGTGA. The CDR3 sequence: CASTLERARLAGVHEQFF.

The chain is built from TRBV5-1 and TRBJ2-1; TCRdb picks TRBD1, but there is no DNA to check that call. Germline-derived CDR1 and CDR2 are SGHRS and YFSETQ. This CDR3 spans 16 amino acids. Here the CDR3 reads CASSLAGGGANNEQFF.

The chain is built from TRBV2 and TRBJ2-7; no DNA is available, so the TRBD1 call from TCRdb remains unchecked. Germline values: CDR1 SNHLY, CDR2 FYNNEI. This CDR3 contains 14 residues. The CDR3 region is CASTPGYTSYEQYF.

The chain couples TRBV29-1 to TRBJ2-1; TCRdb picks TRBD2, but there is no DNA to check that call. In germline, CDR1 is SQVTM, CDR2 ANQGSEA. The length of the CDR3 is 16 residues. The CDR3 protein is CSVDGLAGGSYNEQFF.

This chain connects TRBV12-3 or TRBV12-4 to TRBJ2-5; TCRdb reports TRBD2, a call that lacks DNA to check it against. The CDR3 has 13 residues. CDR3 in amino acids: CASSGLYGETQYF.

The CDR3: CASSPDSTEAFF. The J gene is TRBJ1-1, the V gene TRBV28; the TRBD1 assignment by TCRdb is unverifiable without DNA. The CDR3 spans 12 residues. Germline V gene sequence: CDR1 MDHEN, CDR2 SYDVKM.

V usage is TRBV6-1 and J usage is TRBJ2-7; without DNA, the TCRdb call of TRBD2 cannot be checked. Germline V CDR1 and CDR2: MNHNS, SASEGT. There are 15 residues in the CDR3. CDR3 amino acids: CASSEADRRGNEQYF.

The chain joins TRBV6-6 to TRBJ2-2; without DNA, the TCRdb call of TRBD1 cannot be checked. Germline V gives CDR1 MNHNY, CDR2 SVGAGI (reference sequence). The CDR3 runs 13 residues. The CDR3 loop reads CASSYRGTGELFF.

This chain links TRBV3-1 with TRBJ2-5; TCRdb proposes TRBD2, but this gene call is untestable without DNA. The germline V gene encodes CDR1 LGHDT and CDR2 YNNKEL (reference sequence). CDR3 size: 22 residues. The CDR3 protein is CASSQEWIGEFRVAGTQETQYF.

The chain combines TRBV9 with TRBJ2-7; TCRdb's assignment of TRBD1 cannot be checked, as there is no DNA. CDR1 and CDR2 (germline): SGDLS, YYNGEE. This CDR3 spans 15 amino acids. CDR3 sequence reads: CASSVDGGGPYEQYF.

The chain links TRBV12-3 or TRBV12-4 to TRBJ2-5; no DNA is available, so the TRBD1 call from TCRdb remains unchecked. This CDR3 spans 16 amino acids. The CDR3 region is CASSWGQGRLEETQYF.

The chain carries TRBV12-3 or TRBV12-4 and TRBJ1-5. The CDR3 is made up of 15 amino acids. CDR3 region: CASSFAGTGNQPQHF.

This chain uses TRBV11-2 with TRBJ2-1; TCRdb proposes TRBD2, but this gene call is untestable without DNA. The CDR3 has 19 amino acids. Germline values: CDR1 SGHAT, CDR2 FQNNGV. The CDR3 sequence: CASRPLAGGPRNAYNEQFF.

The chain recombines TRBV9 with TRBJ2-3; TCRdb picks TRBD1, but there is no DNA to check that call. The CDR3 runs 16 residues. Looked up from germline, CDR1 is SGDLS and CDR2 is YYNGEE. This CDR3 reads CASSGGRYPSTDTQYF.

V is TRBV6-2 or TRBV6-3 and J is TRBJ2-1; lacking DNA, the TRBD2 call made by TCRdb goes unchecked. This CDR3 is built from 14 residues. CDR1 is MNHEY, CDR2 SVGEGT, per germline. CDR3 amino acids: CASGLAGFYNEQFF.

CDR3 amino acids: CSVEIESPSGWMEDTQYF. The rearrangement links TRBV29-1 to TRBJ2-3; as DNA is missing, the TRBD2 call by TCRdb cannot be tested. Germline V gene lookup returns CDR1 SQVTM and CDR2 ANQGSEA. The length of the CDR3 is 18 residues.

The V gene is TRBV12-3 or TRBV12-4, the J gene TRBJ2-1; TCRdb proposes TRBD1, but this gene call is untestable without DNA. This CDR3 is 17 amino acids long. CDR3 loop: CASSLAHGGGSYNEQFF.

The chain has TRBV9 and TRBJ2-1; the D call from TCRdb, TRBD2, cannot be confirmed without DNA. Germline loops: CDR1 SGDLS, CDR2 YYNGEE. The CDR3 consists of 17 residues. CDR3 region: CASSPGTSGRENNEQFF.

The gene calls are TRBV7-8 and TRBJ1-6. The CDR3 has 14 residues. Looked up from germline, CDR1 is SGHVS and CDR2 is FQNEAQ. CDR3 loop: CASTRDSYNSPLHF.

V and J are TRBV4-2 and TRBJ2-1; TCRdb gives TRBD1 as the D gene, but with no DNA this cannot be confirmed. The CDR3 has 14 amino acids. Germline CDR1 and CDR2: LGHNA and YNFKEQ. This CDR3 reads CASSQGTGVDEQFF.